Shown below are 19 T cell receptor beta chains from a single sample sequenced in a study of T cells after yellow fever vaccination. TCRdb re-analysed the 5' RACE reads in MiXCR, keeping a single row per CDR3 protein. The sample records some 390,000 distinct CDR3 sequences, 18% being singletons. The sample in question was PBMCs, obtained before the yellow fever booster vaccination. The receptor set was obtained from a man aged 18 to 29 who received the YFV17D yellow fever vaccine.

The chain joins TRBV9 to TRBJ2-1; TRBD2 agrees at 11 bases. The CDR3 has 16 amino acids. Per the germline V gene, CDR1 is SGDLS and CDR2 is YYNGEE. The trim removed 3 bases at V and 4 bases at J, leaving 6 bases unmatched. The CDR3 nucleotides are TGTGCCAGCAGCGCCCTACTAGCGGGGGCTTACAATGAGCAGTTCTTC. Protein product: CASSALLAGAYNEQFF. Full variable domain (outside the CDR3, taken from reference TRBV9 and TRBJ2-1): DSGVTQTPKHLITATGQRVTLRCSPRSGDLSVYWYQQSLDQGLQFLIQYYNGEERAKGNILERFSAQQFPDLHSELNLSSLELGDSALYFCASSALLAGAYNEQFFGPGTRLTVL.

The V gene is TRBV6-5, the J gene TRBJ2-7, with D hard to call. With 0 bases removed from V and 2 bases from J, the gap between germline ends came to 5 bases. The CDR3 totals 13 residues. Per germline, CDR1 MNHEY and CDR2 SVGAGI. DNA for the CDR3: TGTGCCAGCAGTTACTCCCAGGCCTACGAGCAGTACTTC. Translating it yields CASSYSQAYEQYF.

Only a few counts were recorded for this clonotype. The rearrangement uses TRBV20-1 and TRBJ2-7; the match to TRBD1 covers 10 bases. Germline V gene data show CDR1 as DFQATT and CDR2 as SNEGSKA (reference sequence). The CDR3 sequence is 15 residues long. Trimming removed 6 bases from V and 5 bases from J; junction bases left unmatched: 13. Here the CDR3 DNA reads TGCAGTGCCGCTAGGTGGGGACAGGGGATCAACGAGCAGTACTTC. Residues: CSAARWGQGINEQYF.

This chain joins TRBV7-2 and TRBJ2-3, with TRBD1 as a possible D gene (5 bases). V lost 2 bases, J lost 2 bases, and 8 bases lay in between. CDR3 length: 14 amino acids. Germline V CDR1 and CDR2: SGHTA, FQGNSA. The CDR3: CASSLNRFTDTQYF. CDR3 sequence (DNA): TGTGCCAGCAGCTTAAACAGGTTCACAGATACGCAGTATTTT.

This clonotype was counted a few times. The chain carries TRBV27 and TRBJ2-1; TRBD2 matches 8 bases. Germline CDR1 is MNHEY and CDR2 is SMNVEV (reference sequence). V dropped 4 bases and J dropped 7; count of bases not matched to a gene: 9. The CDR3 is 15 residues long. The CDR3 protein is CASSSIGGAGNEQFF. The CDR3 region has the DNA TGTGCCAGCAGTTCGATCGGGGGGGCTGGAAATGAGCAGTTCTTC.

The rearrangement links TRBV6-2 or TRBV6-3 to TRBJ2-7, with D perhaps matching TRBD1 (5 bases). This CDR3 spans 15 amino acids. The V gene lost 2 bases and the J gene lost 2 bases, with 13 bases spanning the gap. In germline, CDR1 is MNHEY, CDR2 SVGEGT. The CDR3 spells CASSYGHRRTYEQYF. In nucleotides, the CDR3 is TGTGCCAGCAGTTACGGGCACAGGCGAACCTACGAGCAGTACTTC.

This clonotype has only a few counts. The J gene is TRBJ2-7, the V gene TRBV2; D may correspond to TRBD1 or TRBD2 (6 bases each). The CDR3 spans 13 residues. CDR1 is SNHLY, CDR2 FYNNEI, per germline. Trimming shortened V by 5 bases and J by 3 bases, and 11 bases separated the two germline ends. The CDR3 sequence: CASSRGRLYEQYV. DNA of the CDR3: TGTGCCAGCAGTCGGGGGCGACTCTACGAGCAGTACGTC.

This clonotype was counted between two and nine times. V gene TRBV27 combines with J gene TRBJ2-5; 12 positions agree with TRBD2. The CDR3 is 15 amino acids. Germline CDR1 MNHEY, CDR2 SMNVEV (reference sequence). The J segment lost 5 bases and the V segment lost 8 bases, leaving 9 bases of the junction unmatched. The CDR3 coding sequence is TGTGCCAGCGGCCCTAGCGGGGGGGCCCGGGAGACCCAGTACTTC. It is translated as CASGPSGGARETQYF.

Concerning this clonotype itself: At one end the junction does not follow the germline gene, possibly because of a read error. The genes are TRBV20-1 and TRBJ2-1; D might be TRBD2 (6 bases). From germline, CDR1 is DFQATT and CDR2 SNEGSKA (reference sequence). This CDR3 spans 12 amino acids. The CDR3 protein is CSAREQLACPIF. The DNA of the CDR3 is TGCAGTGCTAGAGAGCAACTAGCCTGCCCCATCTTC.

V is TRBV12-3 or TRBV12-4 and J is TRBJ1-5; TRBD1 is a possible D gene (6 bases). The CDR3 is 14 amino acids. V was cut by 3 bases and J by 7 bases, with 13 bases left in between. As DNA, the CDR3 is TGTGCCAGCAGTTTTGGGACACACGACCAGCCCCAGCATTTT. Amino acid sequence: CASSFGTHDQPQHF.

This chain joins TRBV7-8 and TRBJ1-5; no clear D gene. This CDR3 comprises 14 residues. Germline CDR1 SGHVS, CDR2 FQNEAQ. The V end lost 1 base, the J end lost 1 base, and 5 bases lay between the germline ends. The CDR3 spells CASSLGLSNQPQHF. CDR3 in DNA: TGTGCCAGCAGCTTAGGCCTGAGCAATCAGCCCCAGCATTTT.

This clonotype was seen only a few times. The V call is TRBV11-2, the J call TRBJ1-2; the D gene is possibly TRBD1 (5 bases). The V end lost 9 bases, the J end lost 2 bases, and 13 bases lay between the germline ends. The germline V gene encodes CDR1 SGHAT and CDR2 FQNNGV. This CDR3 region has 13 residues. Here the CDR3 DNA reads TGTGCCAGTAGGGGACTGATAAACTATGGCTACACCTTC. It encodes CASRGLINYGYTF.

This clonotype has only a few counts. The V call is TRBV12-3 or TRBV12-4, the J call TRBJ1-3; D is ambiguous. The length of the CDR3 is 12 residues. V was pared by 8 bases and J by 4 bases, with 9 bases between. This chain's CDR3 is CASLDVGNTIYF. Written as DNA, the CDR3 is TGTGCCAGCCTTGATGTCGGAAACACCATATATTTT.

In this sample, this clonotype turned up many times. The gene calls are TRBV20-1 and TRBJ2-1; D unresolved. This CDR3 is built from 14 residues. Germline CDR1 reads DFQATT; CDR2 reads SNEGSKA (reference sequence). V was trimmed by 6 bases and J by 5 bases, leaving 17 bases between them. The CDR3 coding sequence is TGCAGTGCACCCTCGAGGTGGGCCGACAATGAGCAGTTCTTC. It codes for CSAPSRWADNEQFF.

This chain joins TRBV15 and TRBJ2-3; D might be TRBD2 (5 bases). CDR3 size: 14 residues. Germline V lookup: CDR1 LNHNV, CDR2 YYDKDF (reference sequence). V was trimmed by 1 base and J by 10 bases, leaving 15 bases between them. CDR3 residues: CATSRVPSPSSQYF. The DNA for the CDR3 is TGTGCCACCAGCAGAGTCCCATCCCCTAGCTCGCAGTATTTT.

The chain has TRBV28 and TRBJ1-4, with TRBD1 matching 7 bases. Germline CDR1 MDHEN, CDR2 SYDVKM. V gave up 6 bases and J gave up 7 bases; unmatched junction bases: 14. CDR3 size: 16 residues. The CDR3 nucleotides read TGTGCCAGCAGCCCAGCGGCCAGACAGGGTACTGAAAAACTGTTTTTT. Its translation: CASSPAARQGTEKLFF.

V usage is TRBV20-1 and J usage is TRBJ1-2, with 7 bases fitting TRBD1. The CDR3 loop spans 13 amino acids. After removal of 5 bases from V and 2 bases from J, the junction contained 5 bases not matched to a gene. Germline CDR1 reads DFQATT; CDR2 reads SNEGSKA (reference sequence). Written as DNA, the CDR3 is TGCAGTGCTTATGGACAGGAGAACTATGGCTACACCTTC. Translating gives CSAYGQENYGYTF.

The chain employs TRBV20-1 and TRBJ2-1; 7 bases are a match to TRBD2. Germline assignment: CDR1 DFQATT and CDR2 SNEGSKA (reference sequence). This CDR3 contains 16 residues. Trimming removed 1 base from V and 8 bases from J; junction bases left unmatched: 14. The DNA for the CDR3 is TGCAGTGCTAGAGCCCACTCTGGCGGGGGTCTACATGAGCAGTTCTTC. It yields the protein CSARAHSGGGLHEQFF.

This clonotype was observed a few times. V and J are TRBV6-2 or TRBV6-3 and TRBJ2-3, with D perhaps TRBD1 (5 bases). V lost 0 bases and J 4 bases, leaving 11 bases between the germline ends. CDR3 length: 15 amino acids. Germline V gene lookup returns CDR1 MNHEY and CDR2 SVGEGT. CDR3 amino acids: CASSYSMGRSDTQYF. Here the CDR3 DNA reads TGTGCCAGCAGTTACTCGATGGGGCGGTCAGATACGCAGTATTTT.